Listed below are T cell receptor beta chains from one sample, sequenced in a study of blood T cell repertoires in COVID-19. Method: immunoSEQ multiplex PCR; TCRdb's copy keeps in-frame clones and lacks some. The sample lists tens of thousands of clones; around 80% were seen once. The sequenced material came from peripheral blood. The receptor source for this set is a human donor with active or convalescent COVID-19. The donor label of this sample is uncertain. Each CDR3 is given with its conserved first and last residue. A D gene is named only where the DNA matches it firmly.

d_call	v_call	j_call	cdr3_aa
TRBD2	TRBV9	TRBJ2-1	CASSVASGSEQFF
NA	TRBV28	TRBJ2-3	CASNAVSTDTQYF
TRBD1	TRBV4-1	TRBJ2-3	CASSPRGDRSTDTQYF
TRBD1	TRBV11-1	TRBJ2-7	CASSPLRGQGAYEQYF
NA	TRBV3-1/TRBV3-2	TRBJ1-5	CASSQGLNQPQHF
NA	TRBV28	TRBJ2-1	CASSLVGGGNNEQFF
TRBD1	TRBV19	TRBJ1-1	CASSSGTGGAFYGLTEAFF
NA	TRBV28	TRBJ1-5	CASRDSRGQPQHF
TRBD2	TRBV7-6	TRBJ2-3	CASSTTGRGADTQYF
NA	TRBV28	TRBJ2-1	CASSQGNEQFF
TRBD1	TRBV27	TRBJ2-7	CASTKGQGASYEQYF
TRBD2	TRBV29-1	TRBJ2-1	CSVGLYGGSSYNEQFF
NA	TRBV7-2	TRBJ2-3	CASSRLGGGTDTQYF
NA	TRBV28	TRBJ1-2	CASSMAGDGVRRGYTF
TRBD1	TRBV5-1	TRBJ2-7	CASSDTGVEQYF
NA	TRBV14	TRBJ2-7	CASSRWGLADFEQYF
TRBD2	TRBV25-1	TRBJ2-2	CASGLAGAGELFF
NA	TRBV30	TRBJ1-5	CAWSRGGSNQPQHF
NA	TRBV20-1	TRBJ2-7	CSAQAHEQYF
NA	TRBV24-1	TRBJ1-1	CATSGALNTEAFF
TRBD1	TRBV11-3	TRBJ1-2	CAISGTGLGIGYTF
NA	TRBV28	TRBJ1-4	CASSLRGQRHEKLFF
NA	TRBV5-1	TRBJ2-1	CASSPDQASSYNEQFF
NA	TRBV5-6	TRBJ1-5	CASSSLDRNNQPQHF
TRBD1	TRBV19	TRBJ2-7	CASSIQGAANEQYF
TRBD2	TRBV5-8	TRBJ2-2	CANPMGLAGKTGELFF
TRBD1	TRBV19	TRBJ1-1	CAGGQGTMAFF
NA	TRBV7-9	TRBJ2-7	CASSLGRHGSPYEQYF
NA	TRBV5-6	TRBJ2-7	CASSLREAEQYF
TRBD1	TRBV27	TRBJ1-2	CAASSVGGEREGYTF
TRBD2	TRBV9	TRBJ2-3	CASSPLAGGTDTQYF
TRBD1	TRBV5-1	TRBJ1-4	CASSLGGTGTNEKLFF
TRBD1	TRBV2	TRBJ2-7	CASSGTAYEQYF
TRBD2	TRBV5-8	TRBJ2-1	CASRYRSSGSSYNEQFF
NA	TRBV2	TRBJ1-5	CASGGEVQPQHF
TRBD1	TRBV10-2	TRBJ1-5	CASSSWQGQGVGQPQHF
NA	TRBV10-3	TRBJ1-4	CAITSERGEKLFF
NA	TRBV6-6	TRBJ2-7	CASSYVRNEQYF
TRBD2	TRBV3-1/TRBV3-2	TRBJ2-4	CASSQVGPAGGVQYF
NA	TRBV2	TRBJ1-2	CASSGTAFNYGYTF
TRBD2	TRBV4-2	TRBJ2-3	CASSQGTSGSYPDTQYF
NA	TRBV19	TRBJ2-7	CASSIQGPYEQYF
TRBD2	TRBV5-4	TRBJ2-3	CASSWATSGSADTQYF
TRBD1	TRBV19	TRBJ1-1	CASSRTGENTEAFF
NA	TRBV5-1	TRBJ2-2	CASSPSGSSTGELFF
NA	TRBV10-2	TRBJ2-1	CASSGHGSPYNEQFF
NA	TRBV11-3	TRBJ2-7	CASSLVQGLYEQYF
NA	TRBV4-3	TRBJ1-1	CASSPQGINTEAFF
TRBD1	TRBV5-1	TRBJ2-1	CASSTTGGPYNEQFF
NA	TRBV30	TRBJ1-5	CAWSLGGEQPQHF
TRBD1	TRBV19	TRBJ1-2	CASSLTGEVIYGYTF
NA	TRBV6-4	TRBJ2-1	CASSTGTSYNEQFF
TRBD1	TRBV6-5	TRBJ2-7	CASTRQGVYEQYF
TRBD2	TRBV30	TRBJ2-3	CAWAIAGGPTDTQYF
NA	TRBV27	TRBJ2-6	CASTPRGANVLTF
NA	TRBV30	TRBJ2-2	CAWSTTGYTGELFF
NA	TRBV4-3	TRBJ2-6	CASSQVTGANVLTF
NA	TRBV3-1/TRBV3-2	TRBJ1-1	CASSGGALTEAFF